Each of the 14 T cell receptor beta chains below was sequenced from the same sample in a study of blood T cell repertoires in COVID-19. Sequencing was performed with immunoSEQ multiplex PCR; in TCRdb, only in-frame clones are kept and a portion is missing. Counted here are roughly 50,000 clones, approximately 86% occurring once; the ten biggest clones make up 2.5% to 3%. The sequencing input was peripheral blood. These receptors came from a woman aged 80 or over with acute or convalescent COVID-19.

In its sample, this clone was seen once. This chain connects TRBV2 to TRBJ2-3; 15 bases match TRBD2. The CDR3 is 20 residues long. Germline CDR1 reads SNHLY; CDR2 reads FYNNEI. Trimming removed 5 bases from V and 2 bases from J; junction bases left unmatched: 14. CDR3 sequence reads: CASSLGTSGGSWGFTDTQYF. CDR3 coding DNA: TGTGCCAGCAGTCTAGGGACTAGCGGGGGGTCCTGGGGATTCACAGATACGCAGTATTTT.

This clone was counted between two and nine times. This sequence joins TRBV5-6 and TRBJ1-1; D unclear. Between the trimmed V and J ends, which lost 5 bases and 7 bases, there was a span of 18 bases. Germline V gene data show CDR1 as SGHDT and CDR2 as YYEEEE. The CDR3 sequence is 14 residues long. Here the CDR3 reads CASREDRRGNEAFF. DNA of the CDR3: TGTGCCAGCAGGGAGGATCGTAGAGGGAATGAAGCTTTCTTT.

This chain uses TRBV29-1 with TRBJ1-2, with a weak D call TRBD1 (5 bases). Trimming cost V 4 bases and J 0 bases, with 12 bases left between them. This CDR3 region has 14 residues. From germline, CDR1 is SQVTM and CDR2 ANQGSEA. CDR3 DNA sequence: TGCAGCGTTGTAGCAGGGCGAACTAACTATGGCTACACCTTC. Translated: CSVVAGRTNYGYTF.

The genes are TRBV5-1 and TRBJ1-5, with a possible D match to TRBD1 (5 bases). The CDR3 sequence is 15 residues long. CDR1 and CDR2 from the germline V gene are SGHRS and YFSETQ. The V end was cut by 4 bases, the J end by 4 bases, with 15 bases between. The chain's CDR3 is CASSPAGGVNQPQHF. The CDR3 coding sequence is TGCGCCAGCAGCCCAGCCGGGGGGGTTAATCAGCCCCAGCATTTT. Complete variable domain (other parts from reference TRBV5-1 and TRBJ1-5): KAGVTQTPRYLIKTRGQQVTLSCSPISGHRSVSWYQQTPGQGLQFLFEYFSETQRNKGNFPGRFSGRQFSNSRSEMNVSTLELGDSALYLCASSPAGGVNQPQHFGDGTRLSIL.

The chain couples TRBV3-1 (or the pseudogene TRBV3-2) to TRBJ1-5, with a possible D match to TRBD1 (6 bases). The CDR3 covers 15 residues. Germline V gene sequence: CDR1 LGHDT, CDR2 YNNKEL (reference sequence). V was cut by 0 bases and J by 3 bases, with 9 bases left in between. CDR3 coding DNA: TGTGCCAGCAGCCAAGATACAGGGTACAATCAGCCCCAGCATTTT. Protein: CASSQDTGYNQPQHF.

This clone was detected only once. The rearrangement uses TRBV5-4 and TRBJ2-1; TRBD1 matches at 9 bases. After removal of 4 bases from V and 7 bases from J, the junction contained 9 bases not matched to a gene. The CDR3 contains 15 residues. Looked up from germline, CDR1 is SGHNT and CDR2 is YYREEE (reference sequence). The CDR3 DNA sequence: TGTGCCAGCAGCCACCCCGGGACAGGGCCGAATGAGCAGTTCTTC. Translated, it gives CASSHPGTGPNEQFF.

The J gene is TRBJ2-2, the V gene TRBV4-1; 9 bases are shared with TRBD2. Per the germline V gene, CDR1 is MGHRA and CDR2 is YSYEKL. This CDR3 region has 17 residues. After removal of 1 base from V and 7 bases from J, the junction contained 10 bases not matched to a gene. CDR3 coding DNA: TGCGCCAGCAGCCAAGTTCTGGCGGGGGGGCTGGACGGGGAGCTGTTTTTT. It yields the protein CASSQVLAGGLDGELFF.

This rearrangement joins TRBV12-3 or TRBV12-4 to TRBJ2-2; D is unclear. The CDR3 has 13 residues. Trimming cost V 5 bases and J 7 bases, with 11 bases left between them. The CDR3 loop is CASSPHYGGELFF. CDR3 coding DNA: TGTGCCAGCAGTCCACACTACGGCGGGGAGCTGTTTTTT.

The chain joins TRBV19 to TRBJ1-4, with 7 bases matching TRBD1. The CDR3 is 14 amino acids. The germline V gene has CDR1 LNHDA and CDR2 SQIVND (reference sequence). The V and J ends lost 3 bases and 8 bases, in that order; junction bases with no gene match: 6. CDR3 protein: CASSIDRDGEKLFF. CDR3 sequence (DNA): TGTGCCAGTAGTATTGACAGGGATGGAGAAAAACTGTTTTTT.

This clone was counted only a few times. The chain combines TRBV7-2 with TRBJ1-6; 7 bases are shared with TRBD1. Germline V lookup: CDR1 SGHTA, CDR2 FQGNSA. The ends lost 5 bases at V and 2 bases at J; junction bases unmatched: 3. This CDR3 contains 15 residues. CDR3 residues: CASSPDRAYNSPLHF. The CDR3 DNA is TGTGCCAGCAGCCCCGACAGGGCCTATAATTCACCCCTCCACTTT.

The chain uses TRBV9 and TRBJ2-1; no firm D call. Germline loops: CDR1 SGDLS, CDR2 YYNGEE. V was pared by 4 bases and J by 0 bases, with 14 bases between. The CDR3 runs 16 residues. CDR3 residues: CASSSRELSSYNEQFF. The CDR3 DNA reads as TGTGCCAGCAGCTCCCGTGAGCTGAGCTCCTACAATGAGCAGTTCTTC.

A few counts support this clone. The V and J genes are TRBV7-2 and TRBJ1-1; D is perhaps TRBD1 (5 bases). Germline assignment: CDR1 SGHTA and CDR2 FQGNSA. The germline V and J ends were trimmed by 3 bases and 2 bases, with 10 bases remaining between them. There are 14 residues in the CDR3. The CDR3 region has the DNA TGTGCCAGCAGCTTTTCCAGGGCCAACACTGAAGCTTTCTTT. This encodes CASSFSRANTEAFF.

This sequence joins TRBV12-3 or TRBV12-4 and TRBJ1-5; no firm D call. This CDR3 region has 12 residues. V dropped 4 bases and J dropped 9 bases, with 10 bases sitting between them. The CDR3: CASSSPLGPQHF. CDR3 sequence (DNA): TGTGCCAGCAGTTCCCCACTCGGGCCCCAGCATTTT.

The chain employs TRBV10-1 and TRBJ1-4; D remains unclear. V lost 9 bases and J lost 8, with 22 bases in between. CDR1 is WNHNN and CDR2 is SYGVQD in the germline V gene (reference sequence). CDR3 length: 15 amino acids. CDR3 nucleotides: TGCGCCAGGATGGGTCGGGAAAGCAGCGGGGAAAAACTGTTTTTT. Translated, it gives CARMGRESSGEKLFF.